This TCR beta chain came from a study of T cell repertoires in cytomegalovirus infection. Broader study findings: Cumulative public TCR beta family frequency identified CMV carriers with the relevant HLA.

TCRdb re-called the reads with MiXCR, one entry per CDR3 protein. This table holds about 700,000 distinct CDR3 sequences, roughly a third found once. Germline trimming cut 5 bases from V and 5 bases from J; bases unmatched to any gene: 8. The germline V gene has CDR1 SGHAT and CDR2 FQNNGV. There are 14 residues in the CDR3. As to this clonotype: Antigen unknown.

The rearrangement links TRBV11-2 to TRBJ2-5, with 7 bases that match TRBD1. The receptor was isolated from a human donor in good health (CMV status not recorded). Some clones in this sample may be carry-over from other donors' samples. Sequenced here: cultured PBMCs, sampled from culture after CMV antigen stimulation. The DNA for the CDR3 is TGTGCCAGCAGCGTGGGACAGTCAATGGAGACCCAGTACTTC. As protein: CASSVGQSMETQYF.